Given below is one TCR beta chain in context. Its antigen remains unidentified. The template for TCR beta VDJ and CDR3 sequence profiling was genomic DNA. TCRdb re-analysed the reads in MiXCR, keeping a single row per CDR3 protein. The table records over 100,000 distinct CDR3 sequences, about 40% of them present only once. The sample originates from a study of CD8+CD57+ T cells in acquired aplastic anemia. On the study more broadly: Yields of DNA that came from sorted CD4+ and CD8+ cells averaged about 3.4 ug.

Germline V gene data show CDR1 as SQVTM and CDR2 as ANQGSEA. V shed 7 bases and J shed 5 bases, with 18 bases lying between them. This CDR3 is built from 14 residues. General study results and limits: Fewer than 30 shared CD8+ CDR3s appeared highly expressed within patients' immunodominant clones.

The V and J genes are TRBV29-1 and TRBJ1-5, with D possibly matching TRBD1 (6 bases). The receptor was isolated from a human donor in good health, serving as a control. Sequenced input: sorted CD4+, CD8+, or CD8+CD57+ T cells (not recorded which) from PBMCs. CDR3 nucleotide sequence: TGCAGCGCCGGGGGGGGGACACCGGATCAGCCCCAGCATTTT. This codes for CSAGGGTPDQPQHF. Full variable domain (remainder filled in from reference TRBV29-1 and TRBJ1-5): SAVISQKPSRDICQRGTSLTIQCQVDSQVTMMFWYRQQPGQSLTLIATANQGSEATYESGFVIDKFPISRPNLTFSTLTVSNMSPEDSSIYLCSAGGGTPDQPQHFGDGTRLSIL.